The 28 T cell receptor beta chains below all came from one sample that was sequenced in a study of CD8 T cells in Susac syndrome. Reverse transcription of roughly 0.45 to 1 ug RNA was performed with random hexamers. TCRdb itself ran the immunoSEQ multiplex PCR reads through MiXCR, one entry per CDR3 protein. The table has about 250,000 distinct CDR3 sequences, around 95% seen once. The sequenced sample consisted of CD4+ T cells from PBMCs. These receptors all stem from a human donor with multiple sclerosis.

The V call is TRBV30, the J call TRBJ2-7; D is unresolved. The CDR3 consists of 13 residues. Germline CDR1 is GTSNPN and CDR2 is SVGIG (reference sequence). The ends were cut back, 7 bases at V and 1 base at J, with 14 bases in the middle. The CDR3, as DNA: TGTGCCTACCGGAGAGGCAATTCCTACGAGCAGTACTTC. This codes for CAYRRGNSYEQYF.

Regarding this clonotype: Germline is not matched at one junction end, which may reflect a read error. The rearrangement uses TRBV30 and TRBJ2-5; D gene uncertain. The CDR3 contains 14 residues. Per the germline V gene, CDR1 is GTSNPN and CDR2 is SVGIG (reference sequence). This chain's CDR3 is CAWSVGIHHETQYF. The DNA of the CDR3 is TGTGCCTGGAGTGTAGGGATCCACCACGAGACCCAGTACTTC.

The chain links TRBV5-1 to TRBJ2-5; TRBD2 aligns across 12 bases. V gave up 4 bases and J gave up 4 bases; unmatched junction bases: 8. The CDR3 extends over 16 amino acids. Germline-derived CDR1 and CDR2 are SGHRS and YFSETQ. CDR3 sequence (DNA): TGCGCCAGCAGCACTCCGACTAGCGGGGGTCTAGAGACCCAGTACTTC. Translating it yields CASSTPTSGGLETQYF.

The chain recombines TRBV6-6 with TRBJ1-1, with 9 positions matching TRBD1. The V and J ends lost 6 bases and 10 bases, in that order; junction bases with no gene match: 6. Germline CDR1 and CDR2: MNHNY and SVGAGI (reference sequence). CDR3 length: 12 residues. The CDR3 is CASSLDRGPAFF. The CDR3 DNA is TGTGCCAGCAGCCTGGACAGGGGCCCAGCTTTCTTT.

This clonotype appeared once. CDR3 nucleotides: TGCAGCGTTAGGACAGGGGGCGTCACAGATACGCAGTATTTT. It specifies CSVRTGGVTDTQYF. The rearrangement links TRBV29-1 to TRBJ2-3, with 11 nucleotides matching TRBD1. Germline CDR1 SQVTM, CDR2 ANQGSEA. J gave up 2 bases and V 5 bases, and 3 bases lay outside the gene matches. The CDR3 has 14 residues.

The chain uses TRBV3-1 and TRBJ2-5; 9 bases agree with TRBD2. Germline V gives CDR1 LGHDT, CDR2 YNNKEL (reference sequence). Trimming removed 0 bases from V and 1 base from J; junction bases left unmatched: 3. The CDR3 runs 16 residues. CDR3 nucleotides: TGTGCCAGCAGCCAAGATCAGCGGGGGGCCCAAGAGACCCAGTACTTC. This sequence encodes CASSQDQRGAQETQYF.

The chain has TRBV5-1 and TRBJ1-1; D is perhaps TRBD1 (5 bases). The CDR3 runs to 12 residues. The ends were cut back, 2 bases at V and 8 bases at J, with 10 bases in the middle. Germline V CDR1 and CDR2: SGHRS, YFSETQ. CDR3 protein: CASSFQGGEAFF. In DNA, the CDR3 is TGCGCCAGCAGCTTCCAGGGAGGGGAAGCTTTCTTT.

This clonotype is a singleton in its sample. The genes are TRBV7-8 and TRBJ2-5, with 11 bases aligning to TRBD1. The germline V gene encodes CDR1 SGHVS and CDR2 FQNEAQ. With 5 bases clipped from V and 1 base from J, the junction kept 3 bases outside the gene matches. The CDR3 is 15 amino acids. CDR3 sequence: CASSLDRGPQETQYF. CDR3 bases: TGTGCCAGCAGCCTGGACAGGGGGCCCCAAGAGACCCAGTACTTC.

CDR3 DNA: TGTGCCACCAGTGATCCTAGCGGGGGGTCGACCTACGAGCAGTACTTC. Translated, it gives CATSDPSGGSTYEQYF. The V and J genes are TRBV24-1 and TRBJ2-7; 11 bases line up with TRBD2. Losses at the gene ends were 3 bases for V and 2 bases for J; bases not matched to a gene: 5. The CDR3 runs to 16 residues. CDR1 and CDR2 (germline): KGHDR, SFDVKD.

The rearrangement joins TRBV7-2 to TRBJ1-3; possible D gene TRBD1, 5 bases. V was shortened by 1 base and J by 7 bases, with 14 bases between the two germline ends. CDR3 length: 15 residues. The germline V gene has CDR1 SGHTA and CDR2 FQGNSA. CDR3 sequence: CASSLGGPSRNTIYF. For the CDR3, the DNA is TGTGCCAGCAGCTTAGGGGGACCATCTCGGAACACCATATATTTT.

This chain joins TRBV5-1 and TRBJ1-3, with no clear D. The CDR3 covers 15 residues. From germline, CDR1 is SGHRS and CDR2 YFSETQ. The V end lost 0 bases, the J end lost 7 bases, and 14 bases lay between the germline ends. The DNA for the CDR3 is TGCGCCAGCAGCTTGGATGGCATTGAGGCGAACACCATATATTTT. This gives the protein CASSLDGIEANTIYF.

This sequence joins TRBV9 and TRBJ2-7; 8 bases line up with TRBD2. Germline V CDR1 and CDR2: SGDLS, YYNGEE. The CDR3 has 14 residues. J gave up 6 bases and V 0 bases, and 5 bases lay outside the gene matches. This chain's CDR3 is CASSVEGLGGEQYF. CDR3 bases: TGTGCCAGCAGCGTAGAGGGACTAGGAGGCGAGCAGTACTTC.

The chain recombines TRBV4-2 with TRBJ2-4, with 11 bases fitting TRBD2. V was clipped by 2 bases and J by 7 bases; unmatched bases: 13. Germline CDR1 is LGHNA and CDR2 is YNFKEQ. The CDR3 sequence is 18 residues long. CDR3 sequence: CASSQQTLTSGDRNIQYF. The CDR3 DNA sequence: TGTGCCAGCAGCCAACAAACGCTGACTAGCGGGGATAGGAACATTCAGTACTTC.

The gene calls are TRBV20-1 and TRBJ2-3; D uncertain. Between the trimmed V and J ends, which lost 5 bases and 2 bases, there was a span of 14 bases. CDR1 DFQATT and CDR2 SNEGSKA come from the germline V gene (reference sequence). The CDR3 consists of 14 residues. CDR3 sequence reads: CSAPRASSTDTQYF. The CDR3, as DNA: TGCAGTGCTCCCCGAGCGTCCTCCACAGATACGCAGTATTTT.

V and J are TRBV15 and TRBJ1-2; the D gene is possibly TRBD1 (6 bases). CDR1 is LNHNV and CDR2 is YYDKDF in the germline V gene (reference sequence). Trimming shortened V by 0 bases and J by 6 bases, and 17 bases separated the two germline ends. This CDR3 is built from 16 residues. The CDR3 DNA sequence: TGTGCCACCAGCAGAGAGGTTGAGGGGGGCTCGCATGGCTACACCTTC. This encodes CATSREVEGGSHGYTF. Filled out from reference TRBV15 and TRBJ1-2, the complete variable domain reads DAMVIQNPRYQVTQFGKPVTLSCSQTLNHNVMYWYQQKSSQAPKLLFHYYDKDFNNEADTPDNFQSRRPNTSFCFLDIRSPGLGDTAMYLCATSREVEGGSHGYTFGSGTRLTVV.

The V call is TRBV25-1, the J call TRBJ2-7; D is possibly TRBD1 (6 bases). This CDR3 is built from 15 residues. With 4 bases removed from V and 1 base from J, the gap between germline ends came to 14 bases. Germline V gene sequence: CDR1 MGHDK, CDR2 SYGVNS. CDR3 sequence reads: CASSASTGRSYEQYF. The CDR3 coding sequence is TGTGCCAGCAGTGCCTCGACAGGAAGATCCTACGAGCAGTACTTC.

The V and J genes are TRBV7-9 and TRBJ1-2; 9 nucleotides agree with TRBD1. The CDR3 length is 17 residues. CDR1 is SEHNR and CDR2 is FQNEAQ in the germline V gene (reference sequence). The trim removed 1 base at V and 2 bases at J, leaving 8 bases unmatched. The CDR3 sequence is CASSLGQGVGLNYGYTF. The CDR3 DNA is TGTGCCAGCAGCTTAGGACAGGGGGTCGGTCTGAACTATGGCTACACCTTC.

The genes are TRBV30 and TRBJ2-6; D is unresolved. This CDR3 spans 15 amino acids. CDR1 is GTSNPN, CDR2 SVGIG, per germline (reference sequence). Trimming removed 2 bases from V and 0 bases from J, with 8 bases in between. The CDR3 nucleotides read TGTGCCTGGAGTACGAGTCTCTCTGGGGCCAACGTCCTGACTTTC. It translates to CAWSTSLSGANVLTF.

The table lists this clonotype with a count of one. The rearrangement links TRBV9 to TRBJ2-3, with TRBD2 matching 7 bases. Trimming cost V 0 bases and J 4 bases; bases outside gene matches: 5. CDR3 length: 15 amino acids. Per the germline V gene, CDR1 is SGDLS and CDR2 is YYNGEE. The CDR3 region has the DNA TGTGCCAGCAGCGTAGGACTAGCTTTAGCAGATACGCAGTATTTT. This translates into CASSVGLALADTQYF.

This sequence joins TRBV11-2 and TRBJ1-1; D is possibly TRBD1 (5 bases). The CDR3 spans 15 residues. V gave up 5 bases and J gave up 4 bases, with 17 bases separating them. Germline assignment: CDR1 SGHAT and CDR2 FQNNGV. Written as DNA, the CDR3 is TGTGCCAGCAGCGGGCCCTCAGGGTCGTTCACTGAAGCTTTCTTT. It codes for CASSGPSGSFTEAFF.

V and J are TRBV12-5 and TRBJ2-2; D gene uncertain. The CDR3 loop spans 12 amino acids. CDR1 is LGHNT, CDR2 FRNRAP, per germline. V lost 0 bases to trimming and J lost 7 bases, with 3 bases between them. CDR3 protein: CASGLVLGELFF. The CDR3 DNA reads TGTGCTAGTGGTTTGGTCCTCGGGGAGCTGTTTTTT.

The genes are TRBV7-8 and TRBJ2-5, with D uncertain. Germline CDR1 is SGHVS and CDR2 is FQNEAQ. The CDR3 runs to 15 residues. V gave up 5 bases and J gave up 5 bases, with 18 bases separating them. The CDR3 bases are TGTGCCAGCAGCCCTAACCCGGACCCTCGGGAGACCCAGTACTTC. This sequence encodes CASSPNPDPRETQYF.

The rearrangement uses TRBV5-6 and TRBJ1-1, with D perhaps matching TRBD1 (6 bases). The V gene's germline CDR1 is SGHDT and CDR2 YYEEEE. V was clipped by 4 bases and J by 0 bases, with 19 bases between them. This CDR3 is 17 amino acids long. The DNA for the CDR3 is TGTGCCAGCAGCCTGGGGGGGCCGACAAGCATGAACACTGAAGCTTTCTTT. It is translated as CASSLGGPTSMNTEAFF.

V usage is TRBV27 and J usage is TRBJ2-3, with 7 bases that match TRBD2. Trimming at V came to 5 bases and at J to 2 bases, leaving 10 bases not matched to a gene. The CDR3 totals 16 residues. Looked up from germline, CDR1 is MNHEY and CDR2 is SMNVEV (reference sequence). As DNA, the CDR3 is TGTGCCAGCAGTGGGGAGGGGCGGAGATACACAGATACGCAGTATTTT. It translates to CASSGEGRRYTDTQYF.

The CDR3 DNA sequence: TGTGCCAGCACAGGGAATTCACCCACAGATACGCAGTATTTT. This translates into CASTGNSPTDTQYF. The genes are TRBV12-3 or TRBV12-4 and TRBJ2-3, with TRBD1 as a possible D gene (5 bases). V lost 7 bases, J lost 2 bases, and 13 bases lay in between. The CDR3 contains 14 residues.

This clonotype has just a few counts. V gene TRBV7-9 combines with J gene TRBJ1-6; D uncertain. The V gene's germline CDR1 is SEHNR and CDR2 FQNEAQ (reference sequence). V was pared by 1 base and J by 7 bases, with 5 bases between. The CDR3 length is 13 residues. CDR3 in DNA: TGTGCCAGCAGCTTAGATGTCAATTCACCCCTCCACTTT. It is translated as CASSLDVNSPLHF.

The genes are TRBV5-4 and TRBJ1-1, with D possibly matching TRBD1 (5 bases). The V gene lost 3 bases and the J gene lost 0 bases, with 21 bases spanning the gap. This CDR3 is built from 18 residues. The V gene's germline CDR1 is SGHNT and CDR2 YYREEE (reference sequence). CDR3 amino acids: CASSSPRSGGGVNTEAFF. As DNA, the CDR3 is TGTGCCAGCAGCTCGCCCCGATCGGGGGGGGGAGTGAACACTGAAGCTTTCTTT.

This chain uses TRBV4-1 with TRBJ2-4, with 8 bases fitting TRBD1. Germline CDR1 is MGHRA and CDR2 is YSYEKL. The CDR3 sequence is 15 residues long. J lost 5 bases, V lost 2 bases, and 5 bases had no gene match. CDR3 in amino acids: CASSQPGGVQNIQYF. In nucleotides, the CDR3 is TGCGCCAGCAGCCAACCAGGGGGCGTACAAAACATTCAGTACTTC.